This is a list of T cell receptor beta chains from one sample in a study of read filtering for tumor transcriptome and immune sequencing. TCRdb called the reads again in MiXCR, with one record for every CDR3 protein. The sample gives 100,000 to 150,000 distinct CDR3 sequences, over 10% of which show up once; 11% is in the top ten. Sequencing input: a population of CD138-negative cells sorted from bone marrow. These receptor sequences come from a donor aged 40 or over with multiple myeloma. CDR3s include the opening cysteine and the closing phenylalanine or tryptophan. The order of the fields is D gene, V gene, clone size, J gene, CDR3 protein, CDR3 DNA. D genes are given only for firm matches. Not every row has a clone size; where given, it reads once, few, many or a size class.

TRBD2	TRBV5-6	many	TRBJ2-7	CASSLPGTSVSYEQYF	TGTGCCAGCAGCTTGCCTGGGACTAGCGTCTCCTACGAGCAGTACTTC
TRBD1	TRBV4-2	NA	TRBJ2-1	CARSRNRDRGGGEQFF	TGTGCCCGCAGCCGGAACCGGGACAGGGGGGGGGGTGAGCAGTTCTTC
NA	TRBV6-1	few	TRBJ1-1	CASSLIWNTEAFF	TGTGCCAGCAGCCTTATATGGAACACTGAAGCTTTCTTT
NA	TRBV5-1	many	TRBJ2-3	CASRNQEGTQYF	TGCGCCAGCAGGAACCAGGAAGGTACGCAGTATTTT
TRBD2	TRBV30	many	TRBJ2-1	CAWAEKLGTSESYNEQFF	TGTGCCTGGGCCGAGAAACTCGGGACTAGCGAATCCTACAATGAGCAGTTCTTC
NA	TRBV7-3	many	TRBJ1-5	CASSYRDTSNQPQHF	TGTGCCAGCAGCTACCGGGACACTAGCAATCAGCCCCAGCATTTT
TRBD2	TRBV20-1	many	TRBJ2-3	CSAQIGTSGTDTQYF	TGCAGTGCTCAGATCGGGACTAGCGGCACAGATACGCAGTATTTT
NA	TRBV5-1	few	TRBJ2-1	CASSLDGSSYSERFF	TGCGCCAGCAGCCTTGACGGAAGCTCCTACAGTGAGCGGTTCTTC
NA	TRBV7-9	many	TRBJ1-4	CASSSREVNEKLFF	TGTGCCAGCAGCTCCCGGGAAGTTAATGAAAAACTGTTTTTT
NA	TRBV27	few	TRBJ2-5	CASTQLLAPETQYF	TGTGCCAGCACCCAACTTCTAGCGCCGGAGACCCAGTACTTC
TRBD2	TRBV12-3/TRBV12-4	many	TRBJ2-1	CAGSPAGGPDNEQFF	TGTGCCGGCAGCCCAGCGGGAGGGCCTGACAATGAGCAGTTCTTC
TRBD2	TRBV11-2	many	TRBJ2-1	CASSFRGSGSSNEQFF	TGTGCCAGCAGCTTCCGGGGCAGCGGGAGTAGTAATGAGCAGTTCTTC
TRBD1	TRBV5-1	many	TRBJ1-6	CASSAGQPGNSPLHF	TGCGCCAGCAGCGCGGGACAGCCGGGGAATTCACCCCTCCACTTT
NA	TRBV5-4	many	TRBJ2-1	CASSPRGRQNNEQFF	TGTGCCAGCAGCCCCAGGGGTAGACAGAACAATGAGCAGTTCTTC
TRBD1	TRBV24-1	many	TRBJ2-1	CATSEAGTGPHEQFF	TGTGCCACCAGTGAAGCCGGGACAGGGCCCCATGAGCAGTTCTTC
NA	TRBV3-1	many	TRBJ2-1	CASRQGDEQFF	TGTGCCAGCAGACAGGGCGATGAGCAGTTCTTC
NA	TRBV7-2	many	TRBJ2-3	CASSLVGGSADTQYF	TGTGCCAGCAGCTTAGTAGGGGGGAGCGCAGATACGCAGTATTTT
NA	TRBV19	few	TRBJ2-5	CASSIDPPARGQETQYF	TGTGCCAGTAGTATAGATCCCCCGGCCAGGGGCCAAGAGACCCAGTACTTC
TRBD2	TRBV7-2	many	TRBJ2-3	CASSLAAGTSGADTQYF	TGTGCCAGCAGCTTAGCGGCCGGGACTAGCGGGGCAGATACGCAGTATTTT
TRBD2	TRBV20-1	few	TRBJ2-7	CSADHSGSYEQYF	TGCAGTGCTGACCATAGCGGGAGCTACGAGCAGTACTTC
NA	TRBV9	few	TRBJ1-2	CASSVSLGLNYGYTF	TGTGCCAGCAGCGTCTCCCTGGGCCTTAACTATGGCTACACCTTC
NA	TRBV20-1	many	TRBJ2-5	CSAPELVYQETQYF	TGCAGTGCCCCCGAACTAGTGTACCAAGAGACCCAGTACTTC
NA	TRBV7-2	many	TRBJ2-1	CASRLNYNEQFF	TGTGCCAGCAGGCTAAATTACAATGAGCAGTTCTTC
TRBD1	TRBV6-6	many	TRBJ1-1	CATHPGTGRYGTEAFF	TGTGCCACTCATCCGGGGACAGGGAGATACGGCACTGAAGCTTTCTTT
TRBD1	TRBV29-1	many	TRBJ1-5	CSVVLGRTGGDDQPQHF	TGCAGCGTTGTCCTAGGTCGGACAGGGGGCGATGATCAGCCCCAGCATTTT
NA	TRBV5-1	NA	TRBJ2-2	CAGGLAESNTGELFF	TGCGCCGGCGGTTTAGCGGAATCGAACACCGGGGAGCTGTTTTTT
NA	TRBV4-2	many	TRBJ2-3	CASSQPDTDTQYF	TGTGCCAGCAGCCAGCCAGACACAGATACGCAGTATTTT
NA	TRBV20-1	many	TRBJ2-3	CSARRTADTQYF	TGCAGTGCTAGACGGACCGCCGATACGCAGTATTTT
NA	TRBV6-5	many	TRBJ1-1	CASSETGTMGTEAFF	TGTGCCAGCAGCGAAACCGGGACAATGGGCACTGAAGCTTTCTTT
TRBD1	TRBV6-2/TRBV6-3	few	TRBJ1-1	CASSTRQGQAEAFF	TGTGCCAGCAGTACGCGACAGGGTCAGGCTGAAGCTTTCTTT
TRBD1	TRBV7-9	many	TRBJ1-6	CASSLDRANSPLHF	TGTGCCAGCAGCCTCGACAGGGCCAATTCACCCCTCCACTTT
NA	TRBV28	many	TRBJ1-1	CASTEQGGSGTEAFF	TGTGCCAGCACCGAACAGGGCGGAAGCGGCACTGAAGCTTTCTTT
NA	TRBV6-6	many	TRBJ1-2	CASSYSLGGRDYGYTF	TGTGCCAGCAGTTACTCGCTTGGGGGGCGCGACTATGGCTACACCTTC
NA	TRBV6-5	NA	TRBJ2-4	CASSTLAVAKNIQYF	TGTGCCAGCAGTACGTTAGCGGTAGCCAAAAACATTCAGTACTTC
NA	TRBV5-1	many	TRBJ2-5	CASSFLYSQETQYF	TGCGCCAGCAGCTTCTTGTACAGCCAAGAGACCCAGTACTTC
TRBD2	TRBV20-1	many	TRBJ2-5	CSASIEREDWEETQYF	TGCAGTGCTAGTATTGAGCGGGAGGATTGGGAAGAGACCCAGTACTTC
NA	TRBV5-1	few	TRBJ2-5	CASSLGYGEETQYF	TGCGCCAGCAGCTTGGGGTATGGGGAGGAGACCCAGTACTTC
NA	TRBV5-1	many	TRBJ2-7	CASSLENGWTPIYEQYF	TGCGCCAGCAGCTTGGAGAATGGATGGACACCAATTTACGAGCAGTACTTC
TRBD1	TRBV6-6	many	TRBJ2-1	CASSYSIGTGGNEQFF	TGTGCCAGCAGTTACTCGATAGGGACAGGGGGCAATGAGCAGTTCTTC
NA	TRBV11-2	NA	TRBJ2-7	CASRRTGTEAYERYF	TGTGCCAGCCGGCGTACGGGGACCGAGGCCTACGAGCGGTACTTC
TRBD2	TRBV5-1	many	TRBJ2-1	CASSTDPGGDEQFF	TGCGCCAGCAGTACCGATCCGGGAGGAGATGAGCAGTTCTTC
NA	TRBV27	many	TRBJ1-4	CASSSQGHGEKLFF	TGTGCCAGCAGTTCCCAGGGGCATGGTGAAAAACTGTTTTTT
NA	TRBV4-2	NA	TRBJ2-6	CASGPGSSGTNVLTF	TGTGCCAGCGGACCGGGGAGCTCTGGGACCAACGTCCTGACTTTC
NA	TRBV29-1	many	TRBJ1-1	CSAAIQGNTEAFF	TGCAGCGCCGCGATACAGGGGAACACTGAAGCTTTCTTT
TRBD1	TRBV20-1	many	TRBJ2-7	CSATRQGTYEQYF	TGCAGTGCTACAAGACAGGGAACCTACGAGCAGTACTTC
TRBD1	TRBV29-1	many	TRBJ2-5	CSAKTTGEETQYF	TGCAGCGCCAAGACGACAGGGGAAGAGACCCAGTACTTC